One and the same sample provided the 18 T cell receptor beta chains below, sequenced in a study of human T cells and chemical hapten exposure (dated by TCRdb to 2020 to 2023). The time point label of this sample denotes: pre-sensitization, week 0. Sample treatment or condition, as interpreted from the label and publication: therapeutic diphenylcyclopropenone sensitization with weekly scalp DPC. The library came from RACE. The data were produced on a NextSeq 500. TCRdb reanalyzed the raw reads on its own, using fastp at Q25 for trimming and MiXCR for clone calling, and kept in-frame beta chains. Rows merge per CDR3 protein into single entries with the most common DNA and genes. This sample has around 95,000 distinct CDR3 sequences in its table, and 11% of those were observed once. The ten largest clones represent approximately 3.3% of the sample. This material consisted of whole blood, taken in connection with sensitization to the hapten diphenylcyclopropenone (DPC). The receptors stem from a woman aged 60-70 years with alopecia areata. Some clones in this sample may be carry-over from other donors' samples.

The chain carries TRBV20-1 and TRBJ1-3, with no clear D. Germline CDR1 and CDR2: DFQATT and SNEGSKA (reference sequence). This CDR3 comprises 15 residues. Trimming cost V 0 bases and J 1 base, with 10 bases left between them. CDR3 residues: CSARDTGSSGNTIYF. In nucleotides, the CDR3 is TGCAGTGCTAGAGATACGGGGTCTTCTGGAAACACCATATATTTT.

The chain employs TRBV12-3 or TRBV12-4 and TRBJ2-7; D gene uncertain. V lost 1 base to trimming and J lost 0 bases, with 13 bases between them. The CDR3 runs 16 residues. The CDR3 is CASSLDRSSSSYEQYF. The CDR3 DNA reads TGTGCCAGCAGTTTAGACCGGTCATCGAGCTCCTACGAGCAGTACTTC.

In its sample, this clonotype was seen many times. The J gene is TRBJ1-2, the V gene TRBV2; TRBD1 matches 7 bases. The trim removed 5 bases at V and 6 bases at J, leaving 6 bases unmatched. The CDR3 covers 13 residues. Per germline, CDR1 SNHLY and CDR2 FYNNEI. Here the CDR3 DNA reads TGTGCCAGCAGTCTTGACAGGGCCGATGGCTACACCTTC. Translated, it gives CASSLDRADGYTF.

V and J are TRBV12-3 or TRBV12-4 and TRBJ2-3; 11 bases align to TRBD2. The CDR3 contains 16 residues. The V gene end was trimmed by 4 bases and the J gene end by 2 bases; junction bases not matched to a gene: 5. The CDR3 loop reads CASSSRSGGATDTQYF. Written as DNA, the CDR3 is TGTGCCAGCAGTTCCCGTAGCGGGGGGGCCACAGATACGCAGTATTTT.

This clonotype is labeled as medium-sized. The V call is TRBV29-1, the J call TRBJ1-5; D not certain. This CDR3 has 12 residues. V gave up 5 bases and J gave up 2 bases, with 7 bases separating them. CDR1 and CDR2 (germline): SQVTM, ANQGSEA. CDR3 coding DNA: TGCAGCGTTCAAGTCGGCAATCAGCCCCAGCATTTT. It is translated as CSVQVGNQPQHF.

In its sample, this clonotype was seen a few times. The rearrangement uses TRBV3-1 and TRBJ1-3; TRBD1 is a possible D gene (6 bases). The germline CDR1 and CDR2 sequences are LGHDT and YNNKEL (reference sequence). CDR3 length: 20 amino acids. V lost 4 bases and J 0 bases, leaving 25 bases between the germline ends. The chain's CDR3 is CASSPQFGGAEAPSGNTIYF. As DNA, the CDR3 is TGTGCCAGCAGCCCACAGTTTGGGGGCGCCGAGGCCCCCTCTGGAAACACCATATATTTT.

This clonotype was seen at least ten times. The rearrangement links TRBV24-1 to TRBJ2-3; tentatively, D is TRBD2 (6 bases). CDR1 and CDR2 (germline): KGHDR, SFDVKD. The V end lost 5 bases, the J end lost 1 base, and 12 bases lay between the germline ends. The CDR3 runs 15 residues. CDR3 coding DNA: TGTGCCACCAGTGGGGGGGACGGAGGCACAGATACGCAGTATTTT. This codes for CATSGGDGGTDTQYF.

The chain has TRBV2 and TRBJ2-1; 12 bases map to TRBD2. V lost 5 bases to trimming and J lost 6 bases; unmatched junction nucleotides: 8. Germline V lookup: CDR1 SNHLY, CDR2 FYNNEI. The CDR3 sequence is 16 residues long. The CDR3 sequence: CASSPDLAGGPNEQFF. Written as DNA, the CDR3 is TGTGCCAGCAGTCCTGACCTAGCGGGGGGGCCCAATGAGCAGTTCTTC.

This clonotype was detected many times. This chain connects TRBV23-1 to TRBJ2-7; 7 nucleotides agree with TRBD1. TRBV23-1 is noted as an ORF with a role that remains uncertain. This CDR3 spans 14 amino acids. After removal of 8 bases from V and 2 bases from J, the junction contained 9 bases not matched to a gene. In DNA form, the CDR3 reads TGCGCCAGCGGCTCACAGAGGGGGCCCTACGAGCAGTACTTC. Translated, it gives CASGSQRGPYEQYF.

The CDR3 nucleotides are TGTGCCAGCACACTCGGCGGAGCCCAAGAGACCCAGTACTTC. Translation: CASTLGGAQETQYF. The V and J genes are TRBV6-2 or TRBV6-3 and TRBJ2-5; no firm D call. Per germline, CDR1 MNHEY and CDR2 SVGEGT. Trimming stripped 7 bases from V and 1 base from J, with 13 bases between. This CDR3 has 14 amino acids.

Points on this clonotype: A much larger clone sits a single nucleotide away, making a read error possible. This chain joins TRBV7-8 and TRBJ1-5, with no clear D. The ends were cut back, 7 bases at V and 3 bases at J, with 7 bases in the middle. The CDR3 consists of 12 residues. Looked up from germline, CDR1 is SGHVS and CDR2 is FQNEAQ. The CDR3 DNA reads TGTGCCAGCAACCGACTCAATCAGCCCCAGCATTTT. Residues: CASNRLNQPQHF.

This clonotype was observed a handful of times. V is TRBV10-1 and J is TRBJ2-7, with TRBD2 matching 10 bases. CDR1 and CDR2 (germline): WNHNN, SYGVQD (reference sequence). This CDR3 has 16 residues. V lost 0 bases to trimming and J lost 2 bases; unmatched junction nucleotides: 4. CDR3 DNA: TGCGCCAGCAGTGAGTCCGCAGCGGGGGGGCCCTACGAGCAGTACTTC. This translates into CASSESAAGGPYEQYF.

Many counts were recorded for this clonotype. The gene calls are TRBV10-2 and TRBJ2-4; D not resolved. This CDR3 contains 15 residues. Trimming stripped 7 bases from V and 1 base from J, with 14 bases between. Per germline, CDR1 WSHSY and CDR2 SAAADI. CDR3 residues: CASMMGLYAKNIQYF. The CDR3, as DNA: TGCGCCAGCATGATGGGTTTATACGCCAAAAACATTCAGTACTTC.

This clonotype appeared many times. The chain links TRBV19 to TRBJ1-2; D is perhaps TRBD1 (6 bases). Germline CDR1 LNHDA, CDR2 SQIVND (reference sequence). The length of the CDR3 is 14 residues. Trimming pared 5 bases from V and 3 bases from J, leaving 13 bases between. CDR3 sequence: CASSPGQTDYGYTF. CDR3 DNA: TGTGCCAGTAGTCCCGGACAGACAGACTATGGCTACACCTTC.

Notes on this clonotype: This may stem from a read error, because a much larger clone lies one nucleotide away. The chain carries TRBV9 and TRBJ2-7; D may be TRBD1 or TRBD2 (5 bases each). Germline CDR1 is SGDLS and CDR2 is YYNGEE. This CDR3 has 15 amino acids. CDR3 DNA: TGTGGCAGCAGCGTTGCGACGGGGCCTACCTACGAGCAGTACTTC. It codes for CGSSVATGPTYEQYF.

The rearrangement uses TRBV11-2 and TRBJ2-5, with 7 positions matching TRBD2. The CDR3 is 16 residues long. The germline V gene has CDR1 SGHAT and CDR2 FQNNGV. V was clipped by 0 bases and J by 2 bases; unmatched bases: 6. The CDR3 region has the DNA TGTGCCAGCAGCTTAGATCGGCTAGCGGTACAAGAGACCCAGTACTTC. Translated, it gives CASSLDRLAVQETQYF.

Here the CDR3 reads CSVGVDRGSLDTF. CDR3 sequence (DNA): TGCAGCGTTGGAGTGGACAGGGGGTCTTTGGACACCTTC. The rearrangement joins TRBV29-1 to TRBJ1-2, with 10 positions matching TRBD1. The CDR3 has 13 amino acids. Germline V gene data show CDR1 as SQVTM and CDR2 as ANQGSEA. V lost 4 bases, J lost 12 bases, and 11 bases stayed unmatched.

This clonotype was observed at least ten times. Mismatch with germline at one junction end may stem from a read error. The V call is TRBV12-3 or TRBV12-4, the J call TRBJ1-5; D not resolved. The CDR3 covers 13 residues. The CDR3 sequence is CASTLRGNQPQHF. Here the CDR3 DNA reads TGTGCCAGCACTTTACGGGGAAATCAGCCCCAGCATTTT.